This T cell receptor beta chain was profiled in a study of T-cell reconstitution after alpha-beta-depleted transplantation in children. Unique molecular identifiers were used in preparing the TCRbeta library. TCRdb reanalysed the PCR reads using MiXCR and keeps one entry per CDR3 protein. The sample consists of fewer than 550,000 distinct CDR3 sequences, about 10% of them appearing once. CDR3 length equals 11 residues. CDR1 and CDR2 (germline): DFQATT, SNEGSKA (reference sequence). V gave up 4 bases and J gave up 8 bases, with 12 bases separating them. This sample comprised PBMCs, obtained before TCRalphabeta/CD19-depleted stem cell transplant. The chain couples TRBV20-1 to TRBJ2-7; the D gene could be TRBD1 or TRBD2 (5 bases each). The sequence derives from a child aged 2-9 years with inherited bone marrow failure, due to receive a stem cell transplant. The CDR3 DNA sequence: TGCAGTGCTATCATCCGGGGCCAGCAGTACTTC. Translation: CSAIIRGQQYF.